This T cell receptor beta chain is from a study of T-cell reconstitution after alpha-beta-depleted transplantation in children. Study-wide results and caveats: The origin of high day-60 TCRbeta diversity in some patients lay in surviving recipient T cells and thymic progenitors. Reportedly, only several hundred clones from non-depleted graft cells drove alpha-beta T-cell counts at about two months. Counts and diversity of T cells one year after transplant came mostly from newly produced T cells.

For TCRbeta, the library was prepared with unique molecular identifiers. TCRdb reprocessed the PCR reads with MiXCR, giving one entry per CDR3 protein. This sample carries approximately 1,000,000 distinct CDR3 sequences, about 26% of them seen once, and the ten largest clones take roughly 27%. This clonotype was detected a few times. What it recognizes is unknown. This CDR3 contains 16 residues. The germline V gene has CDR1 MGHRA and CDR2 YSYEKL. V lost 3 bases to trimming and J lost 8 bases; unmatched junction nucleotides: 8. This receptor was obtained from a boy under two years old who had a stem cell transplant for SCID, so the T cells may come from the graft donor. The rearrangement uses TRBV4-1 and TRBJ2-1, with TRBD1 matching over 12 bases. The sample in question was PBMCs, mostly from graft donor cells, obtained 360 days after TCRalphabeta/CD19-depleted stem cell transplant. The CDR3 protein is CASSHQPGQGADEQFF. The CDR3 nucleotides are TGCGCCAGCAGCCACCAACCGGGACAGGGGGCAGATGAGCAGTTCTTC.